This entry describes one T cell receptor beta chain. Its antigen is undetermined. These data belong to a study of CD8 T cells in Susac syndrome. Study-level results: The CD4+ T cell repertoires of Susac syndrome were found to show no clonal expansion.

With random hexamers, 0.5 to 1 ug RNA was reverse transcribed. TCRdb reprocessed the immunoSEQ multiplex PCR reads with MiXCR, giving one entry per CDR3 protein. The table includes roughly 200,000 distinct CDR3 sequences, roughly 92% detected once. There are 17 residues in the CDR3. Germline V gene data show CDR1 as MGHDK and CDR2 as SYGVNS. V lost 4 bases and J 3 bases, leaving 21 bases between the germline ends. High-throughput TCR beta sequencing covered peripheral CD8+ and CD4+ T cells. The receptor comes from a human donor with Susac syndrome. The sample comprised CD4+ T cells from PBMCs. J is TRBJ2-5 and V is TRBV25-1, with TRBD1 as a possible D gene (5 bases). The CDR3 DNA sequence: TGTGCCAGCAGTGTCCTTGGGGCAGGGAAAGGGAAAGAGACCCAGTACTTC. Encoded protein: CASSVLGAGKGKETQYF.